This T cell receptor (beta chain) was captured by sequencing in a study of STAT5B mutations in CD4+ large granular lymphocyte leukemia. Study findings and constraints: Patient CD4-sorted repertoires looked more clonal than healthy CD4+ repertoires, even without putative leukemic clones.

A note on this clone: Its cognate antigen is unknown. The same CDR3 arises from other DNA sequences in this sample as well.

TCRdb keeps only in-frame clones here, not all; method: immunoSEQ multiplex PCR. This table has fewer than 40,000 clones, around 70% appearing once. The sample consisted of CD4+ T cells from blood buffy coats. This sequence originates from a human donor in good health.

CDR3 sequence (DNA): TGTGCCAGCAGTTTACGGGGGTCCTACGAGCAGTACTTC. Protein product: CASSLRGSYEQYF. The rearrangement links TRBV27 to TRBJ2-7; D may be TRBD2 (6 bases). V lost 2 bases and J lost 1, with 6 bases in between. CDR1 is MNHEY, CDR2 SMNVEV, per germline (reference sequence). The CDR3 is made up of 13 amino acids.